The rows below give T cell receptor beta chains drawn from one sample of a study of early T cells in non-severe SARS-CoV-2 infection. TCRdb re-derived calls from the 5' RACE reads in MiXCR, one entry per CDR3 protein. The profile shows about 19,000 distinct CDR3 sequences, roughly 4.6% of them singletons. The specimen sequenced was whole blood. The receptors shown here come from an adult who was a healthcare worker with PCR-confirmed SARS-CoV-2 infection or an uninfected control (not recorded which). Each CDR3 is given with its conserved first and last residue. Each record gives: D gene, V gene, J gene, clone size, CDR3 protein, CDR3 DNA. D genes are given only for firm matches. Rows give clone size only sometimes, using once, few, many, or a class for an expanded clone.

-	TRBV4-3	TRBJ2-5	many	CASSQDLPGTLAQETQYF	TGCGCCAGCAGCCAAGATCTACCGGGCACCCTAGCACAAGAGACCCAGTACTTC
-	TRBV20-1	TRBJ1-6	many	CSARVGSVLDSPLHF	TGCAGTGCTAGAGTGGGGTCTGTCTTGGATTCACCCCTCCACTTT
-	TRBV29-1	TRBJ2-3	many	CSVFPFQGWDTQYF	TGCAGCGTTTTCCCGTTCCAGGGTTGGGATACGCAGTATTTT
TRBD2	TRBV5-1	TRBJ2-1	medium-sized	CASSWGTSGNEQFF	TGCGCCAGCAGCTGGGGGACTAGCGGCAATGAGCAGTTCTTC
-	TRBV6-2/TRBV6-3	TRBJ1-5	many	CASSGGPRPQHF	TGTGCCAGCAGTGGGGGGCCTAGGCCCCAGCATTTT
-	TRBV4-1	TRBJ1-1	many	CASSQVLGQLNTEAFF	TGCGCCAGCAGCCAAGTCTTAGGGCAGTTGAACACTGAAGCTTTCTTT
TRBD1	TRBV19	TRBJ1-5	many	CASSGPRDRGLQPQHF	TGTGCCAGTAGTGGCCCGCGGGACAGGGGACTTCAGCCCCAGCATTTT
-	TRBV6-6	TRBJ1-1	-	CASSYGHSEAFF	TGTGCCAGCAGTTACGGCCACTCTGAAGCTTTCTTT
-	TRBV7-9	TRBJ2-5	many	CASSSERQETQYF	TGTGCCAGCAGTTCCGAGAGACAAGAGACCCAGTACTTC
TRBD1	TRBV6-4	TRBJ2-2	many	CASSSSRDRGTGELFF	TGTGCCAGCAGTTCCTCCCGGGACAGAGGGACCGGGGAGCTGTTTTTT
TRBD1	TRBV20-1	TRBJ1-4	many	CSAIGQEEKLFF	TGCAGTGCTATTGGACAGGAGGAAAAACTGTTTTTT
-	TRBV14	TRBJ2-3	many	CASSQGTRTDTQYF	TGTGCCAGCAGCCAAGGAACGCGCACAGATACGCAGTATTTT
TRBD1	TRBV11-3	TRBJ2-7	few	CASSSNRGEQYF	TGTGCCAGCAGCTCAAACAGGGGCGAGCAGTACTTC
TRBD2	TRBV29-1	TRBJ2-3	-	CSVVGLAGSTDTQYF	TGCAGCGTTGTAGGACTAGCGGGGAGCACAGATACGCAGTATTTT
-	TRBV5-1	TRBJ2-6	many	CASQSSSGANVLTF	TGCGCCAGCCAGAGCAGCTCTGGGGCCAACGTCCTGACTTTC
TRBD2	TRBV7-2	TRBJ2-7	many	CASSFPGTSGFYEQYF	TGTGCCAGCAGTTTCCCAGGGACTAGCGGTTTCTACGAGCAGTACTTC
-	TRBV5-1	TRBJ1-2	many	CASSLVGSVDYGYTF	TGCGCCAGCAGCTTGGTGGGGTCCGTGGACTATGGCTACACCTTC
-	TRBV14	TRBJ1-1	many	CASSLGTQGGTEAFF	TGTGCCAGCAGCCTCGGCACACAGGGAGGCACTGAAGCTTTCTTT
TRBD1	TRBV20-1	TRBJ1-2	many	CSAKQGSYGYTF	TGCAGTGCTAAACAGGGGAGCTATGGCTACACCTTC
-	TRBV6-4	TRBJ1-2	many	CASSDTVGGLIGYTF	TGTGCCAGCAGTGACACGGTCGGGGGGCTTATTGGCTACACCTTC
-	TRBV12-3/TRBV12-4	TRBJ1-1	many	CASRPLDTEAFF	TGTGCCAGCAGGCCTCTTGACACTGAAGCTTTCTTT
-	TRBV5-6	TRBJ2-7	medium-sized	CASSLGVDYEQYF	TGTGCCAGCAGCTTGGGGGTGGACTACGAGCAGTACTTC
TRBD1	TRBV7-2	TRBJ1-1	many	CASSFRQGPTEAFF	TGTGCCAGCAGCTTCAGACAGGGGCCGACTGAAGCTTTCTTT
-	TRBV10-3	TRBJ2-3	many	CAISESFDTQYF	TGTGCCATCAGTGAGTCGTTCGATACGCAGTATTTT
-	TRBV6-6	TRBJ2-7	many	CASRPSTGTVGEQYF	TGTGCCAGCAGACCATCTACCGGGACCGTTGGCGAGCAGTACTTC
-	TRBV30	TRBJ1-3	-	CAWSVLQATWGWDTIYF	TGTGCCTGGAGTGTACTGCAGGCTACCTGGGGCTGGGACACCATATATTTT
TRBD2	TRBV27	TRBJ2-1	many	CASSAYGGAWTEQFF	TGTGCCAGCAGTGCTTACGGGGGGGCTTGGACTGAGCAGTTCTTC
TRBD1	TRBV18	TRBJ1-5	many	CASSSGQGLQPQHF	TGTGCCAGCTCATCAGGACAGGGGCTCCAGCCCCAGCATTTT
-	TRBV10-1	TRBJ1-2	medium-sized	CASSVGPEEGYTF	TGCGCCAGCAGTGTTGGGCCCGAAGAAGGCTACACCTTC
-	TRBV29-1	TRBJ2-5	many	CSAGTSGETQYF	TGCAGCGCCGGGACCTCAGGAGAGACCCAGTACTTC
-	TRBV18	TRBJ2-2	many	CASSPRQAQGTGELFF	TGTGCCAGCTCACCCCGACAAGCACAGGGAACCGGGGAGCTGTTTTTT
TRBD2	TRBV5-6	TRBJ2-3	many	CASSPGGPTDTQYF	TGTGCCAGCAGCCCGGGGGGGCCCACAGATACGCAGTATTTT
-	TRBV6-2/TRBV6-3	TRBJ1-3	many	CASSEQGPANTIYF	TGTGCCAGCAGCGAACAGGGTCCGGCAAACACCATATATTTT
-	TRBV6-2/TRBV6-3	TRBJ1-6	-	CASTQPNSPLHF	TGTGCCAGCACCCAACCTAATTCACCCCTCCACTTT
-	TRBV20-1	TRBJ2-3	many	CRVGSGTDTQYF	TGCAGGGTGGGGTCTGGCACAGATACGCAGTATTTT
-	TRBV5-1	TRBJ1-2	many	CASSWGAHNYGYTF	TGCGCCAGCTCGTGGGGGGCGCATAACTATGGCTACACCTTC
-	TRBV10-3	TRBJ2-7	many	CAISSGTLSYEQYF	TGTGCCATCAGCTCCGGGACACTCTCCTACGAGCAGTACTTC